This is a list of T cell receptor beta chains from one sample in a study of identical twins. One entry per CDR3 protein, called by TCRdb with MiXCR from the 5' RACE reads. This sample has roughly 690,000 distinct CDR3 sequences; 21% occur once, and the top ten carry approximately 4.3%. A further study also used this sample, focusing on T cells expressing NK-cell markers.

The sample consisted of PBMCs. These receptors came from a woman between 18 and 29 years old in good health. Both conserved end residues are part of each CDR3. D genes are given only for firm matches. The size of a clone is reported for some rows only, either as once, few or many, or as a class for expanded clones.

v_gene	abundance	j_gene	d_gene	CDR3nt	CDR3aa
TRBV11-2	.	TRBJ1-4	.	TGTGCCAGCAGCTTTCGTCAGGGTCGACTGTTTTTT	CASSFRQGRLFF
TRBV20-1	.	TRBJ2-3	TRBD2	TGCAGTGCTAGAGATCGGACTAGCGGGGGTTCAGATACGCAGTATTTT	CSARDRTSGGSDTQYF
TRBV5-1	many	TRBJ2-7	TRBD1	TGCGCCAGCAGCAGGGACAGGGCCTCCTACGAGCAGTACTTC	CASSRDRASYEQYF
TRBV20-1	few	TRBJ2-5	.	TGCAGTGCTAGGAAAGGGAGTCAAGAGACCCAGTACTTC	CSARKGSQETQYF
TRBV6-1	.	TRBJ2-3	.	TGTGCCAGCAGCCGGATAGATACGCAGTATTTT	CASSRIDTQYF
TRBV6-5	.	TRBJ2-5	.	TGTGCCAGCACCCCCGAAACCCAGTACTTC	CASTPETQYF
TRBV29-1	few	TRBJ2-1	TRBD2	TGCAGCGTAGGACTAGCAGTCGATGAGCAGTTCTTC	CSVGLAVDEQFF
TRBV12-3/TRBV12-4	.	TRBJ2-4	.	TGTGCCAGCAGTCCAACTCTCCGTCCGGTAGCCAAAAACATTCAGTACTTC	CASSPTLRPVAKNIQYF
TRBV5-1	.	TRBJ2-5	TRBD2	TGCGCCAGCAGCGCGCTAGCGGGAAAGGGGGAGACCCAGTACTTC	CASSALAGKGETQYF
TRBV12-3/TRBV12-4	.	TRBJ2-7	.	TGTGCCAGCAGTTTAGGGGGCCGGAACGAGCAGTACTTC	CASSLGGRNEQYF
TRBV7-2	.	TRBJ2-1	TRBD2	TGTGCCAGCAGCTCCGGGACTAGCGGGATAATTGGGAATGAGCAGTTCTTC	CASSSGTSGIIGNEQFF
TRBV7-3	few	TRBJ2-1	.	TGTGCCAGCAGCACGAGCGACCGGCGGAATGAGCAGTTCTTC	CASSTSDRRNEQFF
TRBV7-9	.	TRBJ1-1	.	TGTGCCAGCAGCTTCGACGCCCCTGAAGCTTTCTTT	CASSFDAPEAFF
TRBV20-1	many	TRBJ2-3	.	TGCAGTATTTACTACACTAACACAGATACGCAGTATTTT	CSIYYTNTDTQYF
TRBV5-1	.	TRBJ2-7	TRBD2	TGCGCCAGCAGCTCGGGACTAGCGGGAGCCGAAGAGCAGTACTTC	CASSSGLAGAEEQYF
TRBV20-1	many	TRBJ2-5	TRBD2	TGTGAGGGAGGGGATTTGGAGACCCAGTACTTC	CEGGDLETQYF
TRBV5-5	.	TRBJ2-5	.	TGTGCCAGCAGCTTACGGAGGAACATCGCGCCGTTCCAAGAGACCCAGTACTTC	CASSLRRNIAPFQETQYF
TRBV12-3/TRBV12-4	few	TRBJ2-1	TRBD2	TGTGCCAGCACCTGGGGGGGTCCTCAGTTCTTC	CASTWGGPQFF
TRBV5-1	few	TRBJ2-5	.	TGCGCCAGCAGATCGGGGGGCTACCAAGAGACCCAGTACTTC	CASRSGGYQETQYF
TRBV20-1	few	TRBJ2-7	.	TGCAGTGCTAGTAGTCAGGGTACCCACGAGCAGTACTTC	CSASSQGTHEQYF
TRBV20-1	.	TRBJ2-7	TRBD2	TGCAGTGCCTCGGGGGGGCCGAGCGAGCAGTACTTC	CSASGGPSEQYF
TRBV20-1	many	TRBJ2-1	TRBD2	TGCAGTGCTAGAGATCTGCGGGAGACCTACAATGAGCAGTTCTTC	CSARDLRETYNEQFF
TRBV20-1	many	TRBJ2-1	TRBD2	TGCAGTGCTCCTGTAGCGGGAGGTTACAATGAGCAGTTCTTC	CSAPVAGGYNEQFF
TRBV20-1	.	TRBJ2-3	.	TGCAGTGTCGGGGGAACGGCTCCGGGGGCGACAGATACGCAGTATTTT	CSVGGTAPGATDTQYF
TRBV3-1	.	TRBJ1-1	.	TGTGCCAGCAGCCTGTGGACGCAGGGTAACACTGAAGCTTTCTTT	CASSLWTQGNTEAFF
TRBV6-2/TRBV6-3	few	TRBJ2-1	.	TGTGCCAGCATGGACTACAATGAGCAGTTCTTC	CASMDYNEQFF
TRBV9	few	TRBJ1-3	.	TGTGCCAGCAGCGTAGGACAGACCTCTGGAAACACCATATATTTT	CASSVGQTSGNTIYF
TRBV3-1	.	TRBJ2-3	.	TGTGCCAGCAGCCAAGAAGGGTCGGATACGCAGTATTTT	CASSQEGSDTQYF
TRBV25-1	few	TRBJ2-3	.	TGTGCCAGCAAGGTGGGGGGCGGCACAGATACGCAGTATTTT	CASKVGGGTDTQYF
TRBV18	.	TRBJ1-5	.	TGTGCCAGCTCACCCGAACTTAGCAATCAGCCCCAGCATTTT	CASSPELSNQPQHF
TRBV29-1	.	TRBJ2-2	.	TGCAGCGTTCCGGGGGCCTCCACCGGGGAGCTGTTTTTT	CSVPGASTGELFF
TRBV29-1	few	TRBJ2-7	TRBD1	TGCAGCGCCATGGACAGGAGGTACGAGCAGTACTTC	CSAMDRRYEQYF
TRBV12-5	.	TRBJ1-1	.	TGTGCTAGTGGTTTGGTTGAGGACACTGAAGCTTTCTTT	CASGLVEDTEAFF
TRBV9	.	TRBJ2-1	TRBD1	TGTGCCAGCAGCGTCCAGGGGGCAGCGTACAATGAGCAGTTCTTC	CASSVQGAAYNEQFF
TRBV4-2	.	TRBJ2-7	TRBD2	TGTGCCAGCAGCCAAGCCGGCGGGGGGTACAGGGAGTCCTACGAGCAGTACTTC	CASSQAGGGYRESYEQYF
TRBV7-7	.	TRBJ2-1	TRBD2	TGTGCTAGCAGCTTAAGCCCCCCGACTAGCGGGGGGGCCAATGAGCAGTTCTTC	CASSLSPPTSGGANEQFF
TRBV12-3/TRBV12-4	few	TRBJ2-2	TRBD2	TGTGCCAGCAGTTCTAATAGTGCCCTAGCGGCTACCGGGGAGCTGTTTTTT	CASSSNSALAATGELFF
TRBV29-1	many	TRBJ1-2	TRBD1	TGCAGCGCCGGGGGCGGGACAGGGGTCCCCCAGGGCTATGGCTACACCTTC	CSAGGGTGVPQGYGYTF